The 16 T cell receptor beta chains below all came from one sample that was sequenced in a study of blood T cell repertoires in COVID-19. Libraries were prepared by immunoSEQ multiplex PCR; TCRdb keeps only in-frame clonotypes and omits some of them. The sample shows over 85,000 clones, more than 65% of them seen only once. The sequenced sample consisted of peripheral blood. All receptors derive from a woman aged 80 or over with acute or convalescent COVID-19.

This sequence joins TRBV5-5 and TRBJ1-1; D is perhaps TRBD1 (6 bases). V shed 0 bases and J shed 6 bases, with 12 bases lying between them. The CDR3 is 14 residues long. The V gene's germline CDR1 is SGHKS and CDR2 YYEKEE (reference sequence). As DNA, the CDR3 is TGTGCCAGCAGCTTGGCTCACAGGGAAGCTGAAGCTTTCTTT. Protein sequence: CASSLAHREAEAFF.

The chain recombines TRBV5-1 with TRBJ2-7; 15 nucleotides align to TRBD2. V dropped 4 bases and J dropped 0; count of bases not matched to a gene: 8. This CDR3 is built from 18 residues. Germline V lookup: CDR1 SGHRS, CDR2 YFSETQ. The CDR3 here is CASSPGLAGGPSSYEQYF. The CDR3 DNA is TGCGCCAGCAGCCCGGGACTAGCGGGAGGACCGAGCTCCTACGAGCAGTACTTC.

The rearrangement uses TRBV25-1 and TRBJ1-1; D gene uncertain. The germline CDR1 and CDR2 sequences are MGHDK and SYGVNS. Trimming left V 2 bases short and J 8 bases short, with 6 bases between. The CDR3 runs to 11 residues. CDR3 DNA: TGTGCCAGCAGTGAACTGAGGGAAGCTTTCTTT. It specifies CASSELREAFF.

The chain recombines TRBV29-1 with TRBJ2-5; TRBD1 agrees at 10 bases. Germline lookup yields CDR1 SQVTM and CDR2 ANQGSEA. This CDR3 region has 13 residues. V was pared by 6 bases and J by 2 bases, with 3 bases of the junction left unmatched. CDR3 bases: TGCAGCGTGGACAGGGGGACTCAAGAGACCCAGTACTTC. Translated: CSVDRGTQETQYF.

Only a few counts were recorded for this clone. V and J are TRBV19 and TRBJ1-4; TRBD1 might be the D (6 bases). Germline lookup yields CDR1 LNHDA and CDR2 SQIVND (reference sequence). V was cut by 7 bases and J by 5 bases, with 14 bases left in between. The CDR3 has 14 amino acids. CDR3 sequence: CASKVAGDNEKLFF. The DNA of the CDR3 is TGTGCCAGTAAGGTGGCAGGGGACAATGAAAAACTGTTTTTT.

The V gene is TRBV7-9, the J gene TRBJ2-6; 8 nucleotides match TRBD2. The CDR3 loop spans 17 amino acids. The germline V gene encodes CDR1 SEHNR and CDR2 FQNEAQ (reference sequence). V was clipped by 5 bases and J by 2 bases; unmatched bases: 8. CDR3 coding DNA: TGTGCCAGCAGCCTGATGCGGGGGGTGGCTGGGGCCAACGTCCTGACTTTC. Amino acids: CASSLMRGVAGANVLTF.

This clone showed up just once. The chain recombines TRBV7-2 with TRBJ1-5, with D perhaps TRBD1 (6 bases). CDR3 length equals 13 residues. CDR1 is SGHTA and CDR2 is FQGNSA in the germline V gene. V lost 5 bases, J lost 4 bases, and 9 bases lay in between. The CDR3 nucleotides are TGTGCCAGCAGCCCTACAGGGAATCAGCCCCAGCATTTT. This gives the protein CASSPTGNQPQHF.

This clone was detected only once. The chain has TRBV27 and TRBJ2-1, with 8 bases matching TRBD2. This CDR3 is 14 amino acids long. Per the germline V gene, CDR1 is MNHEY and CDR2 is SMNVEV (reference sequence). V lost 8 bases, J lost 10 bases, and 13 bases stayed unmatched. The CDR3 region is CASPSGPGLREQFF. DNA of the CDR3: TGTGCCAGCCCTAGCGGGCCGGGGCTGAGGGAGCAGTTCTTC.

This chain uses TRBV11-2 with TRBJ1-2; 7 nucleotides line up with TRBD1. V was pared by 4 bases and J by 7 bases, with 3 bases of the junction left unmatched. Germline V lookup: CDR1 SGHAT, CDR2 FQNNGV. The CDR3 has 12 residues. The CDR3 loop reads CASSSSGGGYTF. CDR3 bases: TGTGCCAGCAGCTCCTCAGGGGGTGGCTACACCTTC.

The J gene is TRBJ2-1, the V gene TRBV7-9, with 14 bases identical to TRBD2. V trimming: 5 bases; J trimming: 7 bases; junction bases outside the gene matches: 7. The CDR3 contains 16 residues. Germline values: CDR1 SEHNR, CDR2 FQNEAQ (reference sequence). As DNA, the CDR3 is TGTGCCAGCAGCCAATCGACTAGCGGGAGGGGAAATGAGCAGTTCTTC. It encodes CASSQSTSGRGNEQFF.

This rearrangement joins TRBV19 to TRBJ1-2; 9 bases line up with TRBD1. V was pared by 3 bases and J by 8 bases, with 7 bases of the junction left unmatched. CDR3 length equals 14 residues. Germline CDR1 and CDR2: LNHDA and SQIVND (reference sequence). The CDR3 spells CASSMDRGMRGYTF. CDR3 DNA sequence: TGTGCCAGTAGTATGGACAGGGGTATGAGAGGCTACACCTTC.

The chain carries TRBV6-5 and TRBJ2-1; D possibly corresponds to TRBD1 (6 bases). The CDR3 is made up of 15 amino acids. Germline values: CDR1 MNHEY, CDR2 SVGAGI. V lost 6 bases to trimming and J lost 0 bases, with 12 bases between them. CDR3 region: CASSYRESSYNEQFF. As DNA, the CDR3 is TGTGCCAGCAGCTACAGGGAGAGCTCCTACAATGAGCAGTTCTTC.

This rearrangement joins TRBV4-1 to TRBJ1-1; TRBD1 aligns across 7 bases. The V gene end was trimmed by 0 bases and the J gene end by 9 bases; junction bases not matched to a gene: 7. Germline values: CDR1 MGHRA, CDR2 YSYEKL. The CDR3 consists of 14 residues. The CDR3 loop is CASSQETEGQQAFF. The DNA of the CDR3 is TGCGCCAGCAGCCAAGAAACCGAGGGACAGCAAGCTTTCTTT.

This chain's CDR3 is CASGTEYYGYTF. As DNA, the CDR3 is TGTGCCAGCGGTACAGAATACTATGGCTACACCTTC. The chain carries TRBV12-3 or TRBV12-4 and TRBJ1-2, with D hard to call. With 8 bases removed from V and 3 bases from J, the gap between germline ends came to 10 bases. This CDR3 is 12 amino acids long.

The chain uses TRBV18 and TRBJ2-3, with TRBD1 matching over 8 bases. The CDR3 spans 14 residues. V lost 3 bases and J lost 5; bases outside the gene matches: 4. CDR1 KGHSH and CDR2 LQKENI come from the germline V gene. The DNA of the CDR3 is TGTGCCAGCTCACCGACAGGGGCGGGAGATACGCAGTATTTT. This codes for CASSPTGAGDTQYF.

With regard to this clone: At the DNA level, this CDR3 is encoded by other sequences in the same sample as well. V usage is TRBV9 and J usage is TRBJ2-7; 8 nucleotides agree with TRBD1. The J segment lost 4 bases and the V segment lost 2 bases, leaving 2 bases of the junction unmatched. Germline lookup yields CDR1 SGDLS and CDR2 YYNGEE. This CDR3 has 13 amino acids. The CDR3 here is CASSVDRGYEQYF. The CDR3 coding sequence is TGTGCCAGCAGCGTCGACAGGGGTTACGAGCAGTACTTC.